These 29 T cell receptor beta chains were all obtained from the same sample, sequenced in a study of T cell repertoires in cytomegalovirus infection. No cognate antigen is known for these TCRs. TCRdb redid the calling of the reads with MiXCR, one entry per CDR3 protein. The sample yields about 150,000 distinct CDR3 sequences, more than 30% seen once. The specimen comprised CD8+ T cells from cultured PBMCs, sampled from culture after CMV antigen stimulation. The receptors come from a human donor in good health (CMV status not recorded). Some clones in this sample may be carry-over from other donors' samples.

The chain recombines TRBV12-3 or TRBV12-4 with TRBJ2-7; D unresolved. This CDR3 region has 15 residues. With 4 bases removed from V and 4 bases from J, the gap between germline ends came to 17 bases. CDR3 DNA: TGTGCCAGCAGTTCCCGCCAGGATAGAGAGTACGAGCAGTACTTC. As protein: CASSSRQDREYEQYF.

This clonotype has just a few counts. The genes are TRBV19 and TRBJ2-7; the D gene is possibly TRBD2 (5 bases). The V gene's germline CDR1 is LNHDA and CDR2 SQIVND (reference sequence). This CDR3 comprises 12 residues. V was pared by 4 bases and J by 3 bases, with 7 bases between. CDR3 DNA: TGTGCCAGTAGTACCGGGGACTACGAGCAGTACTTC. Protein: CASSTGDYEQYF.

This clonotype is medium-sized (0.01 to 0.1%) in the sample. The DNA for the CDR3 is TGTGCCAGCAGTTTATCCCGACAGGGCCCCGCGCAGTATTTT. It yields the protein CASSLSRQGPAQYF. J is TRBJ2-3 and V is TRBV12-3 or TRBV12-4, with 7 bases lining up with TRBD1. This CDR3 is built from 14 residues. V was clipped by 2 bases and J by 10 bases; unmatched bases: 9.

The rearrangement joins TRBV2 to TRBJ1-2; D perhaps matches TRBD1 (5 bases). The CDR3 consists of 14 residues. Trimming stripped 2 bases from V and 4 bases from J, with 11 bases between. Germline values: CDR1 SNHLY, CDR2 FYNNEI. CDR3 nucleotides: TGTGCCAGCAGTGAATCTTTGGGGGGCTATGGCTACACCTTC. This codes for CASSESLGGYGYTF.

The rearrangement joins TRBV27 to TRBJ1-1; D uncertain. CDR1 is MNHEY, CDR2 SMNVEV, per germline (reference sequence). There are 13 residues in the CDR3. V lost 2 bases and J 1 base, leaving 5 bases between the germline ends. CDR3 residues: CASSLNGNTEAFF. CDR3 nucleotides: TGTGCCAGCAGTTTAAACGGGAACACTGAAGCTTTCTTT.

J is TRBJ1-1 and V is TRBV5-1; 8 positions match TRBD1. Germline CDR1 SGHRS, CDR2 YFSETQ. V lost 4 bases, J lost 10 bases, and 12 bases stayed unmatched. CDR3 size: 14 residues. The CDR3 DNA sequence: TGCGCCAGCAGCCAGTCTCAGGGGGCGATGGGAGCTTTCTTT. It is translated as CASSQSQGAMGAFF.

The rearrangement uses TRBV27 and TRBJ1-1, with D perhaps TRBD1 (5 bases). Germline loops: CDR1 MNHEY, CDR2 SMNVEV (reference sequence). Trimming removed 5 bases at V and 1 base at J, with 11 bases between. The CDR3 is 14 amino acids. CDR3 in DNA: TGTGCCAGCAGTCCCCGACAGCCGAACACTGAAGCTTTCTTT. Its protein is CASSPRQPNTEAFF.

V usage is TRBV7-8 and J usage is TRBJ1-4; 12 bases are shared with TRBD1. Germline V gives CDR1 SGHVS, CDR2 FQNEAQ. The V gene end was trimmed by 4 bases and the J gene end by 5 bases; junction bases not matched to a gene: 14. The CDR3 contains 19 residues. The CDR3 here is CASSWKPGQGALINEKLFF. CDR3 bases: TGTGCCAGCAGCTGGAAACCGGGACAGGGGGCCTTAATAAATGAAAAACTGTTTTTT.

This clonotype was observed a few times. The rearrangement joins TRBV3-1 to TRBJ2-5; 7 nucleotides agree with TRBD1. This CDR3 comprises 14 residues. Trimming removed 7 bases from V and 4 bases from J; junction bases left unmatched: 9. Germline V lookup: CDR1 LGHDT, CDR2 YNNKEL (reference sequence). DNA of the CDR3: TGTGCCAGCATCTCGACAGGGCAGCGAGAGACCCAGTACTTC. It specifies CASISTGQRETQYF.

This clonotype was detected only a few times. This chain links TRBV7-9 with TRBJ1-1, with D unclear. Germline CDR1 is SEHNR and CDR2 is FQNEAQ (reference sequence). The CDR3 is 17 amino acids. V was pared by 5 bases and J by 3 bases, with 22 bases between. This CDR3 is CASSQILVGRRYTEAFF. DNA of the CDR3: TGTGCCAGCAGCCAAATTCTCGTGGGGAGACGGTACACTGAAGCTTTCTTT.

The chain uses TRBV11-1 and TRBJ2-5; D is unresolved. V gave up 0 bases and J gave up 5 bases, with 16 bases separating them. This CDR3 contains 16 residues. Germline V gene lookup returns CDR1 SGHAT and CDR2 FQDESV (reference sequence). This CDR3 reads CASSLAPWQGGETQYF. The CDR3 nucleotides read TGTGCCAGCAGCTTAGCGCCGTGGCAAGGTGGGGAGACCCAGTACTTC.

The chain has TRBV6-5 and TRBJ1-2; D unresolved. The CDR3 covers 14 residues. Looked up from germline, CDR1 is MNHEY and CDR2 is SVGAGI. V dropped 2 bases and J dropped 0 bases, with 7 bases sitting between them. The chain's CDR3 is CASSYGIANYGYTF. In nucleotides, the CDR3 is TGTGCCAGCAGTTACGGCATAGCTAACTATGGCTACACCTTC.

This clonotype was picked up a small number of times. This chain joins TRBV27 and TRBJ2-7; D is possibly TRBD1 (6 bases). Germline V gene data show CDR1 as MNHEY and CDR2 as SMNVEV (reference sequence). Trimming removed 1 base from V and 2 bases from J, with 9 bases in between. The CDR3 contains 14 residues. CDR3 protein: CASSLWYRAYEQYF. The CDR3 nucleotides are TGTGCCAGCAGTTTATGGTACAGGGCCTACGAGCAGTACTTC.

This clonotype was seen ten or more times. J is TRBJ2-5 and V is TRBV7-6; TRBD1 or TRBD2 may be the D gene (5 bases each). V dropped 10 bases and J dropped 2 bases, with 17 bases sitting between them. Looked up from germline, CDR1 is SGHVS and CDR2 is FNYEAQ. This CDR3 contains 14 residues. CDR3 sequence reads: CATLPGTLQETQYF. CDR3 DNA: TGTGCCACTCTTCCTGGGACCTTACAAGAGACCCAGTACTTC. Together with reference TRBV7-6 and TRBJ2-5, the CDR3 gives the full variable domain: GAGVSQSPRYKVTKRGQDVALRCDPISGHVSLYWYRQALGQGPEFLTYFNYEAQQDKSGLPNDRFSAERPEGSISTLTIQRTEQRDSAMYRCATLPGTLQETQYFGPGTRLLVL.

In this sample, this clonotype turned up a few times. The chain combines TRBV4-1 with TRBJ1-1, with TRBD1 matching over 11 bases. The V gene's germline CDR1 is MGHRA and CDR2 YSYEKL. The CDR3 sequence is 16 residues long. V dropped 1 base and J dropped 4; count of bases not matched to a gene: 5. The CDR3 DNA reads TGCGCCAGCAGCCAAGGCGGACAGGGGGCGATCACTGAAGCTTTCTTT. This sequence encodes CASSQGGQGAITEAFF.

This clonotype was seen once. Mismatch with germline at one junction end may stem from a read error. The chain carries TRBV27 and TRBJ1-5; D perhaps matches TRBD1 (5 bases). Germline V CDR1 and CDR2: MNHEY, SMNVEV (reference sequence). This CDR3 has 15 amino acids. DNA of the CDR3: TGTGCCAACAGTTCGGGGCCGACTGGGAGACAGCCCCAGCATTTT. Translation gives CANSSGPTGRQPQHF.

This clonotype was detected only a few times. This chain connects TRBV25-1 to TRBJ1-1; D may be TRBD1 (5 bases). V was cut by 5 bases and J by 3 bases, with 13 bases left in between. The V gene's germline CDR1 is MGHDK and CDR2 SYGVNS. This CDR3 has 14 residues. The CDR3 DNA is TGTGCCAGCAGTCCCTGGGGGAGGGACACTGAAGCTTTCTTT. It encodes CASSPWGRDTEAFF. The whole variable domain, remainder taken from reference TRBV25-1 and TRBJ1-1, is EADIYQTPRYLVIGTGKKITLECSQTMGHDKMYWYQQDPGMELHLIHYSYGVNSTEKGDLSSESTVSRIRTEHFPLTLESARPSHTSQYLCASSPWGRDTEAFFGQGTRLTVV.

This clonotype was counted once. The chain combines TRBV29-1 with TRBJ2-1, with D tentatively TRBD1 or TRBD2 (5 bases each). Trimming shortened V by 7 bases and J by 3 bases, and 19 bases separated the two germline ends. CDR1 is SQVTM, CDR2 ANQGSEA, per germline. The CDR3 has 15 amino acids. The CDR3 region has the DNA TGCAGCGCCCCCCCGGAGGCAGGGAACTACAATGAGCAGTTCTTC. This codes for CSAPPEAGNYNEQFF.

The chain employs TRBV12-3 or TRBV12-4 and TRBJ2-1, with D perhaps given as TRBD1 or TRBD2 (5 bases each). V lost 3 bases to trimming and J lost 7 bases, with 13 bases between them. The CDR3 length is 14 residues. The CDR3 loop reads CASSFFGTDNEQFF. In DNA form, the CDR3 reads TGTGCCAGCAGTTTCTTTGGGACGGATAATGAGCAGTTCTTC.

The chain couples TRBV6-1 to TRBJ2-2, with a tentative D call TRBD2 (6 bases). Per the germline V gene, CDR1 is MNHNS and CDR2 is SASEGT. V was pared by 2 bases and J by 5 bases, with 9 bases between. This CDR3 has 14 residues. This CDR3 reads CASSELGGTGELFF. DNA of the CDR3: TGTGCCAGCAGTGAATTGGGGGGAACCGGGGAGCTGTTTTTT.

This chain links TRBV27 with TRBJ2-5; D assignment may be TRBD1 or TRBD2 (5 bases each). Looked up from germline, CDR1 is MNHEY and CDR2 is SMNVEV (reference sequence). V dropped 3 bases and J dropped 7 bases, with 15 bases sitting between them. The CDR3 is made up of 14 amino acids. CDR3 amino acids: CASSFGTGMGTQYF. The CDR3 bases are TGTGCCAGCAGTTTCGGGACCGGAATGGGGACCCAGTACTTC.

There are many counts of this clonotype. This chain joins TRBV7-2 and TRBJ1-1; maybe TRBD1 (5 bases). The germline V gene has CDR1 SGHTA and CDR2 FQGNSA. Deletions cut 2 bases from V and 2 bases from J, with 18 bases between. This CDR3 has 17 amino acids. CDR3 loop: CASSLNGGPGRNTEAFF. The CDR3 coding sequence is TGTGCCAGCAGCTTAAACGGGGGTCCGGGGCGAAACACTGAAGCTTTCTTT.

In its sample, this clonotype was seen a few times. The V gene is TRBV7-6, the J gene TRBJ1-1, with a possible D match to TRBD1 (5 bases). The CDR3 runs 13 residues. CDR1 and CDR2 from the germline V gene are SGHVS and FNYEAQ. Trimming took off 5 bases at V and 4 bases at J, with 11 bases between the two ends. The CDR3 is CASSRTLGTEAFF. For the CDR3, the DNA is TGTGCCAGCAGCAGGACACTCGGCACTGAAGCTTTCTTT.

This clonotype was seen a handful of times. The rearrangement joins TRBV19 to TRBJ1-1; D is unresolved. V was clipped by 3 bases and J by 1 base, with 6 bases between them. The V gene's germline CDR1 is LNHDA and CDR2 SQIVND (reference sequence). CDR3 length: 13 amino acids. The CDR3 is CASSILRNTEAFF. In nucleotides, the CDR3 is TGTGCCAGTAGTATCCTGAGGAACACTGAAGCTTTCTTT.

The DNA of the CDR3 is TGTGCCAGCAGCGAACCTCTGGGGACAGCTAATGAAAAACTGTTTTTT. Translated, it gives CASSEPLGTANEKLFF. V gene TRBV6-6 combines with J gene TRBJ1-4, with 7 bases lining up with TRBD1. The CDR3 spans 16 residues. Germline CDR1 and CDR2: MNHNY and SVGAGI (reference sequence). The junction had 10 bases not matched to a gene; V was cut back by 6 bases and J by 3 bases.

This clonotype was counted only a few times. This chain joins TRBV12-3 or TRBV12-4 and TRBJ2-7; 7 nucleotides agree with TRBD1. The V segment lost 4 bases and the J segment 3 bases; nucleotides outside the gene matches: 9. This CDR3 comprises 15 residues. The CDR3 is CASSSTGDGYYEQYF. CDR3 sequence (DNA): TGTGCCAGCAGTTCCACAGGGGATGGGTACTACGAGCAGTACTTC.

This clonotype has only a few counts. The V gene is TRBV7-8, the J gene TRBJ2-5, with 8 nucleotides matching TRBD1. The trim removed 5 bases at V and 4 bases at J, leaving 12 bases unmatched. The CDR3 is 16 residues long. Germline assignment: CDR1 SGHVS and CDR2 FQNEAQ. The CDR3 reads CASSISRTGGSETQYF. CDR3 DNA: TGTGCCAGCAGCATAAGCCGAACAGGGGGGTCAGAGACCCAGTACTTC. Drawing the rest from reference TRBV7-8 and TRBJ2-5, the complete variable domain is GAGVSQSPRYKVAKRGQDVALRCDPISGHVSLFWYQQALGQGPEFLTYFQNEAQLDKSGLPSDRFFAERPEGSVSTLKIQRTQQEDSAVYLCASSISRTGGSETQYFGPGTRLLVL.

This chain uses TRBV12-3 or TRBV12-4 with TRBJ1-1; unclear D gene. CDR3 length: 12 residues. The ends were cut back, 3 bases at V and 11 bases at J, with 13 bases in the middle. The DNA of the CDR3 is TGTGCCAGCAGTTTTGGTCCCTTAGGTGCTTTCTTT. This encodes CASSFGPLGAFF.

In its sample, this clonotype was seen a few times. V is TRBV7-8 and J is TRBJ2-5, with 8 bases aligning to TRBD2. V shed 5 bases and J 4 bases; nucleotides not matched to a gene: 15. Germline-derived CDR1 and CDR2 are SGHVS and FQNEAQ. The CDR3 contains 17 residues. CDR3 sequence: CASSLGVVAGSGETQYF. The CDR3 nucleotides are TGTGCCAGCAGCCTAGGGGTGGTAGCGGGATCCGGAGAGACCCAGTACTTC.